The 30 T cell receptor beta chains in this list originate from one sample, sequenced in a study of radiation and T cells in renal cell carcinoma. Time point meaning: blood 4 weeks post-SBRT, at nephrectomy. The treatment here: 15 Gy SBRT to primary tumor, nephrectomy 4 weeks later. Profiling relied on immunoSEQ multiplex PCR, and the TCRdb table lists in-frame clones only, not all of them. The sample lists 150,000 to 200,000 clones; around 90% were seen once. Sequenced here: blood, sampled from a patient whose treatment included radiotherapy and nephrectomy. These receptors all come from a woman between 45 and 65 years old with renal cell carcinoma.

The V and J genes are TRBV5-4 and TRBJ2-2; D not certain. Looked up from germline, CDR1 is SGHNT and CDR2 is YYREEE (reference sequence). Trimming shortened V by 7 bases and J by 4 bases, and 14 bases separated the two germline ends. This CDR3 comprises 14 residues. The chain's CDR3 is CASSLLASTGELFF. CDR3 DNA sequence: TGTGCCAGCTCCCTTTTGGCCAGCACCGGGGAGCTGTTTTTT.

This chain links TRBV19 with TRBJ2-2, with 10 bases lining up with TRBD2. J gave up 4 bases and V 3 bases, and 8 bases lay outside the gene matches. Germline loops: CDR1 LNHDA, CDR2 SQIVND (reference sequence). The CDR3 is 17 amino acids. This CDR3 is CASSMISGGSGTGELFF. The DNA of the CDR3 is TGTGCCAGTAGTATGATTAGCGGGGGGTCGGGCACCGGGGAGCTGTTTTTT.

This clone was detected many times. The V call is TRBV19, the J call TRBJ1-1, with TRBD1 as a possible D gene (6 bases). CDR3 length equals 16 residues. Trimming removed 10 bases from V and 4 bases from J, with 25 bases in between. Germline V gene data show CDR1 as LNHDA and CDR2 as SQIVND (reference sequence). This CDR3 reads CATHATTGLSATEAFF. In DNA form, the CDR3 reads TGTGCCACCCATGCCACAACAGGGTTATCCGCCACTGAAGCTTTCTTT.

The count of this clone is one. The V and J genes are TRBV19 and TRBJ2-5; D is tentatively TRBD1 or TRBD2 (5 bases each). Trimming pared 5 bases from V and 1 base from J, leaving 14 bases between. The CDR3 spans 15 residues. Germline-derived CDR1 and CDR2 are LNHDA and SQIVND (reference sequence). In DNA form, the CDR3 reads TGTGCCAGTAGTTTTACTAGACAGCGCCAAGAGACCCAGTACTTC. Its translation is CASSFTRQRQETQYF.

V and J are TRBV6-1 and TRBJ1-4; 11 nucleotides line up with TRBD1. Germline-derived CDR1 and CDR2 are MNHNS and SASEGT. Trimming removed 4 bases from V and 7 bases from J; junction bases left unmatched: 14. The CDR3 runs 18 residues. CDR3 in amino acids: CASSGGQGALRIGEKLFF. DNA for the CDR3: TGTGCCAGCAGTGGCGGACAGGGGGCGCTGAGGATAGGTGAAAAACTGTTTTTT.

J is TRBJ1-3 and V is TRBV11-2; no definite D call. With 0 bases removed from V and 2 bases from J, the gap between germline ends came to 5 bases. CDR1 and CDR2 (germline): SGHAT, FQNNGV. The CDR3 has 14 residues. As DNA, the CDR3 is TGTGCCAGCAGCTTAGATAGGACTGGAAACACCATATATTTT. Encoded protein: CASSLDRTGNTIYF. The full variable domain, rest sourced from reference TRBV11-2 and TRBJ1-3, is EAGVAQSPRYKIIEKRQSVAFWCNPISGHATLYWYQQILGQGPKLLIQFQNNGVVDDSQLPKDRFSAERLKGVDSTLKIQPAKLEDSAVYLCASSLDRTGNTIYFGEGSWLTVV.

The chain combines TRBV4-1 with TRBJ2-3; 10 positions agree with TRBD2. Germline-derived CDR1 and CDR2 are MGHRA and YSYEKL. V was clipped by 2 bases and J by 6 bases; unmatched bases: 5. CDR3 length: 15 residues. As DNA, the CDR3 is TGCGCCAGCAGCCAAAGAGCGGGGGGGCCGGATACGCAGTATTTT. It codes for CASSQRAGGPDTQYF.

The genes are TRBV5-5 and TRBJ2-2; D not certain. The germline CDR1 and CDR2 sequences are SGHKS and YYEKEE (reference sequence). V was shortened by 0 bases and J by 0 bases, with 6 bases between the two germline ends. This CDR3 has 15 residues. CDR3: CASSLDRANTGELFF. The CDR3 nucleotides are TGTGCCAGCAGCTTGGACAGAGCGAACACCGGGGAGCTGTTTTTT.

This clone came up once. CDR3 DNA: TGCGCCAGCAGTGATGGACAGGGGGGGGAGCAGTACTTC. Its translation: CASSDGQGGEQYF. The chain joins TRBV10-2 to TRBJ2-7; 10 nucleotides align to TRBD1. Germline CDR1 WSHSY, CDR2 SAAADI. The CDR3 has 13 residues. Trimming cost V 3 bases and J 7 bases; bases outside gene matches: 3.

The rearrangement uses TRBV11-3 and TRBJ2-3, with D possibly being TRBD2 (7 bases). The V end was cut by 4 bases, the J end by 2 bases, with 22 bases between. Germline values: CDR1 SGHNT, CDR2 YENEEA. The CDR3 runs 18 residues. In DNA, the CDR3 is TGTGCCAGCAGCTCCGGACGGTGGCGGGGGCCGGACACAGATACGCAGTATTTT. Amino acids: CASSSGRWRGPDTDTQYF. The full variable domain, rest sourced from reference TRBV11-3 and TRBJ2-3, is EAGVVQSPRYKIIEKKQPVAFWCNPISGHNTLYWYLQNLGQGPELLIRYENEEAVDDSQLPKDRFSAERLKGVDSTLKIQPAELGDSAVYLCASSSGRWRGPDTDTQYFGPGTRLTVL.

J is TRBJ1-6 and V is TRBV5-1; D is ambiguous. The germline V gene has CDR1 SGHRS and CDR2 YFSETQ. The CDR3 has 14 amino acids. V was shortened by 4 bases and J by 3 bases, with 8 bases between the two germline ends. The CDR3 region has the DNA TGCGCCAGCAGCCTGACATTCTATAATTCACCCCTCCACTTT. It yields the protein CASSLTFYNSPLHF. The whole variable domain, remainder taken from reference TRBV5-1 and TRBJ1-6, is KAGVTQTPRYLIKTRGQQVTLSCSPISGHRSVSWYQQTPGQGLQFLFEYFSETQRNKGNFPGRFSGRQFSNSRSEMNVSTLELGDSALYLCASSLTFYNSPLHFGNGTRLTVT.

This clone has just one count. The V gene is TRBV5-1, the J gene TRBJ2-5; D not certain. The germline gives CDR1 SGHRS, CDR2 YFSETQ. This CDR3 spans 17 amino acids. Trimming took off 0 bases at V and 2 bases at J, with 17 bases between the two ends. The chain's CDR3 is CASSLGFTTAQQETQYF. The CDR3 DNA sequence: TGCGCCAGCAGCTTGGGTTTCACAACAGCGCAGCAAGAGACCCAGTACTTC.

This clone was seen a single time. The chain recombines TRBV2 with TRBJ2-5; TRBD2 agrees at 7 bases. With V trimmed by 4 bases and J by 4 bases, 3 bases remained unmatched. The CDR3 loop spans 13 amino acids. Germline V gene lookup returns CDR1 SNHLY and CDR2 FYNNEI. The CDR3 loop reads CASSGGRGETQYF. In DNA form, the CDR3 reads TGTGCCAGCAGTGGGGGGAGGGGAGAGACCCAGTACTTC. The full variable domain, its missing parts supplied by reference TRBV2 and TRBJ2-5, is EPEVTQTPSHQVTQMGQEVILRCVPISNHLYFYWYRQILGQKVEFLVSFYNNEISEKSEIFDDQFSVERPDGSNFTLKIRSTKLEDSAMYFCASSGGRGETQYFGPGTRLLVL.

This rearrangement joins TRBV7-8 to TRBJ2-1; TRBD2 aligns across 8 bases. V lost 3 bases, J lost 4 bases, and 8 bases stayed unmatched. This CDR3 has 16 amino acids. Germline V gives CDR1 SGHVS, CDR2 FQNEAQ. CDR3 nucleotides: TGTGCCAGCAGCTTTGGCGGGGGGCACCAATACAATGAGCAGTTCTTC. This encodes CASSFGGGHQYNEQFF.

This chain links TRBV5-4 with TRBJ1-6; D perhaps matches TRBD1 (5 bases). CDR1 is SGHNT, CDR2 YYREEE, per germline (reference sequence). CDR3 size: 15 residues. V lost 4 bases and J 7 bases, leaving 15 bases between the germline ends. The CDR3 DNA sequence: TGTGCCAGCAGCCCCACCCAGGGCGCGAATTCACCCCTCCACTTT. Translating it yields CASSPTQGANSPLHF.

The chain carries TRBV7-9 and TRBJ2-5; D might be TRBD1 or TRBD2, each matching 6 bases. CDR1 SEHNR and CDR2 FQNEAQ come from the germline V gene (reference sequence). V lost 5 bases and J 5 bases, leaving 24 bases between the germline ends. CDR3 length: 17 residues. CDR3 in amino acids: CASSLRWGGQPGETQYF. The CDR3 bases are TGTGCCAGCAGCCTCCGATGGGGAGGACAGCCCGGGGAGACCCAGTACTTC.

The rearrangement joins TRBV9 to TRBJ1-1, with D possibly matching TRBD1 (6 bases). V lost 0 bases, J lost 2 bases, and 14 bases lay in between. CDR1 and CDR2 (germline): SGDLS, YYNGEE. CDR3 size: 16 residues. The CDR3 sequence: CASSVAKDRLNTEAFF. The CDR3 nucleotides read TGTGCCAGCAGCGTAGCGAAGGACAGATTAAACACTGAAGCTTTCTTT.

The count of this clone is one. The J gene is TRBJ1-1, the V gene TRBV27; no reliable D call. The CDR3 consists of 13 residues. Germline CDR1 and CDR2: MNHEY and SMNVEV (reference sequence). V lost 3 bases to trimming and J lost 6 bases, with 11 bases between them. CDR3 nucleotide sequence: TGTGCCAGCAGTTTTGGTTCGGCGCCTGAAGCTTTCTTT. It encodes CASSFGSAPEAFF.

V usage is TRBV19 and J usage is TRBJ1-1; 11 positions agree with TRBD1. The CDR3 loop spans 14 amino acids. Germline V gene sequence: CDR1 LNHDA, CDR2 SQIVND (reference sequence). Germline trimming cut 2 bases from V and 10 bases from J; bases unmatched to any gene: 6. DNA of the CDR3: TGTGCCAGTAGTATAATCGGGACAGGGGGGCGAGCTTTCTTT. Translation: CASSIIGTGGRAFF.

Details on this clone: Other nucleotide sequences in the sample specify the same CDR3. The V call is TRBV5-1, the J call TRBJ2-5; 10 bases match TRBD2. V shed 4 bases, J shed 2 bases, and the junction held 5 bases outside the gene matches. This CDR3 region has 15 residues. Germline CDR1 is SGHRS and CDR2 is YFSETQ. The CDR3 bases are TGCGCCAGCAGCCCGAGCGGGGGGGCGCAAGAGACCCAGTACTTC. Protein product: CASSPSGGAQETQYF.

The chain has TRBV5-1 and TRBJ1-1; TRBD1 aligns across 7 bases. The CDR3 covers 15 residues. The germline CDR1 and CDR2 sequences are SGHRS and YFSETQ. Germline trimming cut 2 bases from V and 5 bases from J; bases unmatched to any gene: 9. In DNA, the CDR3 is TGCGCCAGCAGCTTTGGCCCAGGGGGTGTGACTGAAGCTTTCTTT. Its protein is CASSFGPGGVTEAFF.

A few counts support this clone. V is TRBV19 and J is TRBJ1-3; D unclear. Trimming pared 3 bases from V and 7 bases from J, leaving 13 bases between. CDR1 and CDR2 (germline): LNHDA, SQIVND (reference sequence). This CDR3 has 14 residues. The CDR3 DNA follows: TGTGCCAGTAGTATTGCGGACGTGGCGAACACCATATATTTT. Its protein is CASSIADVANTIYF.

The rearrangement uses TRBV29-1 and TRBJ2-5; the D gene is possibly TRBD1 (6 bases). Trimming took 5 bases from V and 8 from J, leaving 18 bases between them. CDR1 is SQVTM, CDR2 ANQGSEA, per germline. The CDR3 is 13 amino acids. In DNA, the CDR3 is TGCAGCGTTTCAGGGGTCGCAGGTGATACCCAGTACTTC. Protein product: CSVSGVAGDTQYF.

Written as DNA, the CDR3 is TGTGCCAGCAGCTTGGGCTCCTACTATGGCTACACCTTC. Translating gives CASSLGSYYGYTF. The chain recombines TRBV7-9 with TRBJ1-2, with D hard to call. Germline V gives CDR1 SEHNR, CDR2 FQNEAQ (reference sequence). The CDR3 runs 13 residues. Trimming cost V 3 bases and J 3 bases, with 8 bases left between them.

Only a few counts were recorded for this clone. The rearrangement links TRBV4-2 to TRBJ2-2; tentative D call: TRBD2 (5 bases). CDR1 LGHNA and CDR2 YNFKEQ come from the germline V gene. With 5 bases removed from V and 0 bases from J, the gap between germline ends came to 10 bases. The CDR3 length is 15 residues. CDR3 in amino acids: CASSSRAANTGELFF. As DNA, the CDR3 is TGTGCCAGCAGCTCGCGGGCCGCGAACACCGGGGAGCTGTTTTTT.

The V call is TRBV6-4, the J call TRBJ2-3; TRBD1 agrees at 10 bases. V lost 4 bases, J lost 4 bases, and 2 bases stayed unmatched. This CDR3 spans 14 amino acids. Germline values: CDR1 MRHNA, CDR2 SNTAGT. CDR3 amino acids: CASSVGQGPDTQYF. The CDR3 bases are TGTGCCAGCAGTGTGGGACAGGGGCCAGATACGCAGTATTTT.

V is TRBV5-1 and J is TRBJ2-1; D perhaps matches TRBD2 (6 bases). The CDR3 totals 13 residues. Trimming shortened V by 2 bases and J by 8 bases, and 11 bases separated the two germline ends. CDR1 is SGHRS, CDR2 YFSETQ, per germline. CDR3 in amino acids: CASSFARGYEQFF. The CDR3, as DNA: TGCGCCAGCAGCTTTGCGCGGGGCTATGAGCAGTTCTTC.

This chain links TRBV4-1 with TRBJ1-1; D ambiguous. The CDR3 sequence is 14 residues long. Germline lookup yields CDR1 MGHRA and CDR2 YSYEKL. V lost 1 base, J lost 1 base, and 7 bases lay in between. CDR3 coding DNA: TGCGCCAGCAGCCAAGGAGACCGGAACACTGAAGCTTTCTTT. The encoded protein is CASSQGDRNTEAFF.

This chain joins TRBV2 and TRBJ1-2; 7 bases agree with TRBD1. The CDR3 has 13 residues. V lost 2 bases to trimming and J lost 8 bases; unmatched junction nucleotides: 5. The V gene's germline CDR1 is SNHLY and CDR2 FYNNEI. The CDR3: CASSERDRDGYTF. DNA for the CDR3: TGTGCCAGCAGTGAACGCGACAGGGACGGCTACACCTTC.

The CDR3 here is CASSPGRGGYGYTF. CDR3 DNA sequence: TGCGCCAGCAGCCCGGGCAGGGGGGGGTATGGCTACACCTTC. The genes are TRBV4-3 and TRBJ1-2; 7 positions match TRBD1. Germline V gene sequence: CDR1 LGHNA, CDR2 YSLEER. Trimming cost V 4 bases and J 5 bases; bases outside gene matches: 7. This CDR3 comprises 14 residues.